These T cell receptor beta chains were read from a single sample in a study of human T cells and chemical hapten exposure. MiXCR was run by TCRdb on the RACE reads, yielding one entry per CDR3 protein. The sample includes about 52,000 distinct CDR3 sequences, more than 9.5% seen only once; the top ten take roughly 15%. The starting material was whole blood, obtained in connection with sensitization to the hapten diphenylcyclopropenone (DPC). Receptors originate from a middle-aged woman with alopecia areata. Some clones in this sample may be carry-over from other donors' samples. Each CDR3 is given with its conserved first and last residue. Fields, in order: D gene, J gene, clone size, V gene, CDR3 DNA, CDR3 protein. The D gene is left open where the match is weak. The listing skips clone size in some rows; elsewhere it reads once, few, many or a size class.

D: .; J: TRBJ2-7; size: many; V: TRBV6-1; DNA: TGTGCCAGCTCAATAACAGCGTACTACGAGCAGTACTTC; CDR3: CASSITAYYEQYF
D: .; J: TRBJ2-5; size: many; V: TRBV11-2; DNA: TGTGCCAGCAGCTTAAACCCCTCGGAGACCCAGTACTTC; CDR3: CASSLNPSETQYF
D: .; J: TRBJ2-2; size: few; V: TRBV24-1; DNA: TGTGCCACCACCTCCGGGGCCGGGGAGCTGTTTTTT; CDR3: CATTSGAGELFF
D: .; J: TRBJ1-1; size: few; V: TRBV5-4; DNA: TGTGCCAGCAGCACCTCACGTAACACTGAAGCTTTCTTT; CDR3: CASSTSRNTEAFF
D: TRBD1; J: TRBJ2-7; size: .; V: TRBV6-6; DNA: TGTGCCAGCAGTTTCCCACAGGGGGCCGACGAGCAGTACTTC; CDR3: CASSFPQGADEQYF
D: .; J: TRBJ1-5; size: many; V: TRBV4-1; DNA: TGCGCCAGCAGCCAAGTGGGGACCGGGCAGCCCCAGCATTTT; CDR3: CASSQVGTGQPQHF
D: .; J: TRBJ2-3; size: few; V: TRBV5-6; DNA: TGTGCCAGCAGCTTGACAGGGATCGGGTTCACAGATACGCAGTATTTT; CDR3: CASSLTGIGFTDTQYF
D: .; J: TRBJ2-3; size: .; V: TRBV15; DNA: TGTGCCACCAGCGCAAGCCCAGATACGCAGTATTTT; CDR3: CATSASPDTQYF
D: .; J: TRBJ2-5; size: many; V: TRBV4-1; DNA: TGCGCCAGCAGCCAAGATCTCGACGTATACGGGACCCAGTACTTC; CDR3: CASSQDLDVYGTQYF
D: TRBD1; J: TRBJ2-1; size: .; V: TRBV6-2/TRBV6-3; DNA: TGTGCCAGCAGTGCCGGGACAGAGCACAATGAGCAGTTCTTC; CDR3: CASSAGTEHNEQFF
D: .; J: TRBJ2-1; size: few; V: TRBV9; DNA: TGTGCCAGCAGCGTAGCTGGTGACGGTTACAATGAGCAGTTCTTC; CDR3: CASSVAGDGYNEQFF
D: TRBD1; J: TRBJ2-2; size: few; V: TRBV7-3; DNA: TGTGCCAGCAGGAAGACAGGGGCGAACACCGGGGAGCTGTTTTTT; CDR3: CASRKTGANTGELFF
D: .; J: TRBJ1-6; size: many; V: TRBV12-5; DNA: TGTGCTAGTGGACAGGACAGCTTCAATTCACCCCTCCACTTT; CDR3: CASGQDSFNSPLHF
D: TRBD1; J: TRBJ2-3; size: many; V: TRBV4-1; DNA: TGCGCCAGCAGCCAAGATCAGGGGGTCGGCACAGATACGCAGTATTTT; CDR3: CASSQDQGVGTDTQYF
D: .; J: TRBJ1-2; size: .; V: TRBV5-1; DNA: TGCGCCAGCAGCCCTGGTCCGGGACGGGGAAACTATGGCTACACCTTC; CDR3: CASSPGPGRGNYGYTF
D: TRBD2; J: TRBJ2-1; size: many; V: TRBV7-2; DNA: TGTGCCAGCAGACGACCGGGACTAGTCAGGAATGAGCAGTTCTTC; CDR3: CASRRPGLVRNEQFF
D: TRBD2; J: TRBJ2-3; size: many; V: TRBV20-1; DNA: TGCAGTGCCCTCCTAGCGGGGGGGTCAGATACGCAGTATTTT; CDR3: CSALLAGGSDTQYF
D: .; J: TRBJ1-5; size: many; V: TRBV6-6; DNA: TGTGCCAGCACCGGACCCTATAGCAATCAGCCCCAGCATTTT; CDR3: CASTGPYSNQPQHF
D: TRBD1; J: TRBJ1-2; size: .; V: TRBV12-3/TRBV12-4; DNA: TGTGCCAGCAGCTCGGACAGGGACTATGGCTACACCTTC; CDR3: CASSSDRDYGYTF
D: .; J: TRBJ1-6; size: .; V: TRBV7-2; DNA: TGTGCCAGCAGCTTAGCGCTAAGGGGAATACGATCCTATAATTCACCCCTCCACTTT; CDR3: CASSLALRGIRSYNSPLHF
D: .; J: TRBJ2-4; size: many; V: TRBV7-8; DNA: TGTGCCAGCAGCTTAGGCGACTCAATAGCCAAAAACATTCAGTACTTC; CDR3: CASSLGDSIAKNIQYF
D: .; J: TRBJ2-5; size: many; V: TRBV5-1; DNA: TGCGCCAGCAGTAGGGGGGCCCAAGAGACCCAGTACTTC; CDR3: CASSRGAQETQYF
D: .; J: TRBJ2-3; size: few; V: TRBV7-3; DNA: TGTGCCAGCATGGCGACGGGAACAGATACGCAGTATTTT; CDR3: CASMATGTDTQYF
D: TRBD2; J: TRBJ2-2; size: many; V: TRBV12-3/TRBV12-4; DNA: TGTGCCAGCAGGTTCAGAATACCGGGACTAGCGGGCACCGGGGAGCTGTTTTTT; CDR3: CASRFRIPGLAGTGELFF
D: .; J: TRBJ2-5; size: .; V: TRBV12-3/TRBV12-4; DNA: TGTGCCAGCAGTTTCCGGCAGGTCTGGGAGACCCAGTACTTC; CDR3: CASSFRQVWETQYF
D: .; J: TRBJ2-7; size: .; V: TRBV5-1; DNA: TGCGCCAGCAGCTTGGACAGGGCCAGGGACGAGCAGTACTTC; CDR3: CASSLDRARDEQYF
D: .; J: TRBJ2-7; size: .; V: TRBV30; DNA: TGTGCCTGGGACAGGTCGTACGAGCGGTACTTC; CDR3: CAWDRSYERYF
D: TRBD1; J: TRBJ1-2; size: many; V: TRBV2; DNA: TGTGCCAGCCGGGGACAGGGGAAGGACTATGGCTACACCTTC; CDR3: CASRGQGKDYGYTF
D: .; J: TRBJ2-2; size: few; V: TRBV5-4; DNA: TGTGCCAGCAGCGCCGTGGTGGGTATCAACACCGGGGAGCTGTTTTTT; CDR3: CASSAVVGINTGELFF
D: .; J: TRBJ1-1; size: many; V: TRBV6-5; DNA: TGTGCCAGCAGTTTGGGGGGGCGGTTGAACACTGAAGCTTTCTTT; CDR3: CASSLGGRLNTEAFF
D: .; J: TRBJ2-3; size: .; V: TRBV9; DNA: TGTGCCAGCGGCTTGGATACGCAGTATTTT; CDR3: CASGLDTQYF
D: TRBD2; J: TRBJ2-3; size: .; V: TRBV12-3/TRBV12-4; DNA: TGTGCCAGCACCACTCGAGCGGGGAGCACAGATACGCAGTATTTT; CDR3: CASTTRAGSTDTQYF
D: TRBD1; J: TRBJ2-5; size: .; V: TRBV29-1; DNA: TGCAGCGTTTCTGCCAGGCGGCAGGGGGAAGAGACCCAGTACTTC; CDR3: CSVSARRQGEETQYF
D: .; J: TRBJ2-1; size: .; V: TRBV9; DNA: TGTGCCAGCAGCGTTGGACTCACGAACTACAATGAGCAGTTCTTC; CDR3: CASSVGLTNYNEQFF
D: .; J: TRBJ1-2; size: few; V: TRBV15; DNA: TGTGCCACCAGCAGAGACAGTATTAACTATGGCTACACCTTC; CDR3: CATSRDSINYGYTF
D: TRBD2; J: TRBJ2-2; size: .; V: TRBV6-6; DNA: TGTGCCAGCCAGCGGGGGGGGCCCGGCGGGGAGCTGTTTTTT; CDR3: CASQRGGPGGELFF
D: .; J: TRBJ1-5; size: few; V: TRBV2; DNA: TGTGCCAGCAGTGGCTTGGCAGATAGCAATCAGCCCCAGCATTTT; CDR3: CASSGLADSNQPQHF
D: .; J: TRBJ2-1; size: few; V: TRBV7-2; DNA: TGTGCCAGCAGCTTAGTCGGGGGCGCATACTCCTACAATGAGCAGTTCTTC; CDR3: CASSLVGGAYSYNEQFF
D: TRBD1; J: TRBJ2-7; size: few; V: TRBV4-1; DNA: TGCGCCAGCAGCCCGGGGACAGAGTACGAGCAGTACTTC; CDR3: CASSPGTEYEQYF
D: TRBD2; J: TRBJ2-3; size: .; V: TRBV20-1; DNA: TGCAGTGCTAGAGATAGTTCGGGGACTAGCGGGCCAGATACGCAGTATTTT; CDR3: CSARDSSGTSGPDTQYF
D: TRBD1; J: TRBJ2-3; size: few; V: TRBV20-1; DNA: TGCAGCTTTAACAGGGGTCCAGATACGCAGTATTTT; CDR3: CSFNRGPDTQYF